The entry below describes one T cell receptor beta chain. Its antigen is unknown. Generated by immunoSEQ multiplex PCR, the TCRdb table keeps only in-frame clones and is missing some. The sample has millions of clones; approximately 92% are singletons. The entry originates in a study of shared clonotypes between healthy human individuals. The wider study: With ages of 18 to 49, the donors were two women and three men. Points from the study as a whole: The four-donor shared clonotypes exceeded non-shared clonotypes in generation probability, with non-shared ones scoring lower.

This CDR3 has 17 amino acids. Germline V lookup: CDR1 SGHNT, CDR2 YYREEE (reference sequence). Trimming stripped 2 bases from V and 7 bases from J, with 21 bases between. The chain carries TRBV5-4 and TRBJ2-2; D possibly matches TRBD1 or TRBD2 (5 bases each). The receptor's source is a man between 18 and 29 years old in good health. Sequenced material: naive CD4+ T cells sorted from blood. Subset denoted: CD45RA+ positively selected. In DNA, the CDR3 is TGTGCCAGCAGCTTCTCCTCGGGACGAGACAAGGGCGGGGAGCTGTTTTTT. It translates to CASSFSSGRDKGGELFF.